This is a list of T cell receptor beta chains from one sample in a study of OX40 agonist ivuxolimab in advanced cancers. TCRdb's copy holds only in-frame clones and misses some; the assay was immunoSEQ multiplex PCR. Among more than 25,000 clones listed, around 79% were seen once. Sequencing was performed on CD4+ or CD8+ T cells sorted from blood, taken in a trial of the OX40 agonist ivuxolimab. These receptors were taken from an adult with an advanced solid tumor such as melanoma, head and neck, liver or kidney cancer. CDR3s include the opening cysteine and the closing phenylalanine or tryptophan. D genes are given only for firm matches. Size tells how often a clone was seen (once, few, many) or the class of an expanded clone, and some rows leave it out.

j_call	v_call	d_call	clone_size	cdr3_aa	cdr3_nt
TRBJ2-3	TRBV7-3	TRBD1	-	CASSQGQSTDTQYF	TGTGCCAGCAGCCAGGGACAGAGCACAGATACGCAGTATTTT
TRBJ2-7	TRBV15	TRBD2	-	CATSRGLAGPNYEQYF	TGTGCCACCAGCAGGGGACTAGCGGGGCCCAACTACGAGCAGTACTTC
TRBJ1-1	TRBV11-2	TRBD1	-	CASSFMTGRPNTEAFF	TGTGCCAGCAGCTTTATGACAGGGAGGCCCAACACTGAAGCTTTCTTT
TRBJ2-1	TRBV19	-	-	CASSIIRETYNEQFF	TGTGCCAGTAGTATAATCAGGGAGACCTACAATGAGCAGTTCTTC
TRBJ2-1	TRBV19	TRBD1	few	CASSLRDRGLRDEQFF	TGTGCCAGTAGTCTCCGGGACAGGGGGTTGAGAGATGAGCAGTTCTTC
TRBJ2-1	TRBV7-9	TRBD2	-	CASSFSASGIPEQFF	TGTGCCAGCAGCTTCTCGGCTAGCGGGATCCCTGAGCAGTTCTTC
TRBJ2-1	TRBV10-3	-	-	CAISEEQSSYNEQFF	TGTGCCATCAGTGAGGAACAAAGCTCCTACAATGAGCAGTTCTTC
TRBJ2-7	TRBV19	TRBD2	once	CATRTSGAYSYEQYF	TGTGCCACCCGGACTAGCGGGGCGTACTCCTACGAGCAGTACTTC
TRBJ2-1	TRBV7-9	TRBD2	-	CASSLTGGGTNEQFF	TGTGCCAGCAGCTTGACGGGCGGGGGGACTAATGAGCAGTTCTTC
TRBJ2-5	TRBV28	TRBD1	-	CASSFAGTGPYQETQYF	TGTGCCAGCAGTTTCGCTGGGACAGGGCCATACCAAGAGACCCAGTACTTC
TRBJ1-2	TRBV5-4	-	-	CASSWGTTGYTF	TGTGCCAGCAGCTGGGGGACTACGGGCTACACCTTC
TRBJ1-2	TRBV7-9	-	-	CASSLIGSIPKFSYGYTF	TGTGCCAGCAGCTTAATTGGGTCAATCCCCAAGTTCTCCTATGGCTACACCTTC
TRBJ1-2	TRBV4-1	-	-	CATGGGTGYGYTF	TGCGCCACGGGGGGAGGAACTGGCTATGGCTACACCTTC
TRBJ2-2	TRBV27	-	-	CASSLGRGGELFF	TGTGCCAGCAGTCTGGGAAGGGGGGGGGAGCTGTTTTTT
TRBJ2-7	TRBV5-6	-	-	CASSYGTPSYEQYF	TGTGCCAGCAGTTACGGGACACCCTCCTACGAGCAGTACTTC
TRBJ2-3	TRBV28	TRBD2	-	CASSYEGTSGITRADTQYF	TGTGCCAGCAGTTACGAGGGGACTAGCGGGATCACCCGGGCAGATACGCAGTATTTT
TRBJ2-3	TRBV19	TRBD1	-	CASSIRDRIGDTQYF	TGTGCCAGTAGTATACGGGACAGGATAGGGGATACGCAGTATTTT
TRBJ2-7	TRBV11-2	-	-	CASSLSGTDTTYEQYF	TGTGCCAGCAGCTTATCCGGGACCGATACAACCTACGAGCAGTACTTC
TRBJ1-1	TRBV30	-	-	CAWSLGQMNTEAFF	TGCGCCTGGAGTCTAGGACAGATGAACACTGAAGCTTTCTTT
TRBJ2-5	TRBV4-2	-	-	CASSQLGGKETQYF	TGTGCCAGCAGCCAATTAGGGGGGAAAGAGACCCAGTACTTC
TRBJ1-1	TRBV19	-	-	CASSYGLDTEAFF	TGTGCCAGTAGTTACGGACTCGACACTGAAGCTTTCTTT
TRBJ1-4	TRBV7-5	-	-	CARSCRDRHSNEKLFF	TGTGCCAGAAGCTGCAGAGACCGGCATTCTAATGAAAAACTGTTTTTT
TRBJ2-5	TRBV5-1	-	once	CASSLVGGGLQETQYF	TGCGCCAGCAGCTTGGTAGGAGGGGGGCTCCAAGAGACCCAGTACTTC
TRBJ1-2	TRBV19	-	-	CASTGRVHYGYTF	TGTGCCAGTACTGGCAGGGTGCACTATGGCTACACCTTC
TRBJ2-7	TRBV27	-	-	CASRDISYEQYF	TGTGCCAGCCGGGACATCTCCTACGAGCAGTACTTC
TRBJ2-1	TRBV6-5	TRBD2	-	CASSIAGDEQFF	TGTGCCAGCAGTATAGCGGGAGATGAGCAGTTCTTC
TRBJ1-6	TRBV7-2	TRBD1	-	CASSLAGTAPNSPLHF	TGTGCCAGCAGCTTAGCGGGGACAGCACCTAATTCACCCCTCCACTTT
TRBJ2-3	TRBV7-3	TRBD1	medium-sized	CASSSTGGSTDTQYF	TGTGCCAGCAGCTCTACAGGGGGAAGCACAGATACGCAGTATTTT
TRBJ2-6	TRBV23-1	-	-	CASSGQLLRNKVGTQQSRANVLTF	TGCGCCAGCAGTGGACAACTGCTACGCAACAAAGTCGGTACGCAACAAAGTCGGGCCAACGTCCTGACTTTC
TRBJ2-7	TRBV19	-	-	CASSPPQGGSYEQYF	TGTGCCAGTAGTCCTCCACAGGGAGGCTCCTACGAGCAGTACTTC
TRBJ1-5	TRBV7-9	TRBD1	-	CASSRTGANQPQHF	TGTGCCAGCAGCAGGACAGGGGCAAATCAGCCCCAGCATTTT
TRBJ2-3	TRBV9	TRBD1	-	CASSAETGTDTQYF	TGTGCCAGCAGCGCAGAGACAGGGACCGATACGCAGTATTTT
TRBJ2-1	TRBV10-3	TRBD2	once	CAISESGVAGYRNNEQFF	TGTGCCATCAGTGAGTCCGGGGTAGCGGGTTACCGGAACAATGAGCAGTTCTTC
TRBJ1-1	TRBV4-1	-	-	CASSKTGNTEAFF	TGCGCCAGCAGTAAAACAGGGAACACTGAAGCTTTCTTT
TRBJ2-5	TRBV4-1	TRBD1	-	CASSQTPTGKETQYF	TGCGCCAGCAGCCAGACCCCGACAGGGAAAGAGACCCAGTACTTC
TRBJ2-5	TRBV6-1	-	once	CASSVGTKAGETQYF	TGTGCCAGCAGTGTCGGGACAAAGGCGGGGGAGACCCAGTACTTC
TRBJ1-6	TRBV6-1	TRBD1	-	CASRTGTGLSPLHF	TGTGCCAGCAGGACCGGGACAGGGCTTTCACCCCTCCACTTT
TRBJ1-2	TRBV2	-	-	CASRFSRFYGYTF	TGTGCCAGCAGATTCTCTAGATTCTATGGCTACACCTTC
TRBJ2-7	TRBV5-6	TRBD1	-	CASSFGDSIYEQYF	TGTGCCAGCAGCTTTGGGGACAGTATCTACGAGCAGTACTTC
TRBJ2-7	TRBV27	TRBD1	-	CASSRDRADVEQYF	TGTGCCAGCAGCAGGGACAGGGCAGATGTCGAGCAGTACTTC
TRBJ2-5	TRBV11-3	-	few	CASSVLETQYF	TGTGCCAGCAGCGTATTAGAGACCCAGTACTTC
TRBJ2-3	TRBV6-4	TRBD2	-	CASSESSGRGTDTQYF	TGTGCCAGCAGTGAAAGTAGCGGGAGAGGCACAGATACGCAGTATTTT
TRBJ1-1	TRBV19	-	few	CASKVSSLDTEAFF	TGTGCCAGTAAGGTTTCCAGTCTTGACACTGAAGCTTTCTTT
TRBJ1-4	TRBV4-1	-	-	CASSSPFPGMNEKLFF	TGCGCCAGCAGCTCACCCTTTCCCGGGATGAATGAAAAACTGTTTTTT
TRBJ2-1	TRBV28	TRBD2	-	CATRGESYNEQFF	TGTGCCACCCGGGGGGAATCCTACAATGAGCAGTTCTTC
TRBJ2-5	TRBV11-3	-	few	CASSLIPGKSQETQYF	TGTGCCAGCAGCTTAATCCCAGGGAAGTCCCAAGAGACCCAGTACTTC
TRBJ2-7	TRBV6-6	TRBD1	-	CASSYRTGAYEQYF	TGTGCCAGCAGTTACAGGACAGGAGCCTACGAGCAGTACTTC
TRBJ2-1	TRBV6-5	-	-	CASSQNPSRGEQFF	TGTGCCAGCAGTCAAAACCCTAGCAGGGGTGAGCAGTTCTTC